This T cell receptor beta chain was retrieved from a study of cytomegalovirus exposure and HLA in healthy donors. Use of 60 Vbeta and 13 Jbeta primers characterized the PCR. Clones were sequenced by immunoSEQ multiplex PCR, and TCRdb holds only the in-frame ones, with some missing. The sample includes 150,000 to 200,000 clones, 68% seen only once; the top ten take 1.1% to 1.5%. Points on this clone: What it recognizes is unknown.

Findings of the study overall: A later analysis reportedly found fewer N-insertions in an Asian-associated ancestry cluster than the roughly 670-donor mean.

This receptor was obtained from a man between 45 and 60 years old in good health and CMV-seronegative. Sequencing was carried out using PBMCs.

CDR3 sequence: CASSLGREQYF. The CDR3 region has the DNA TGTGCCAGCAGCCTGGGGCGGGAGCAGTACTTC. This chain connects TRBV7-6 to TRBJ2-5; 7 bases match TRBD2. CDR1 is SGHVS and CDR2 is FNYEAQ in the germline V gene. There are 11 residues in the CDR3. V lost 5 bases, J lost 11 bases, and 5 bases stayed unmatched.